This T cell receptor (beta chain) was recovered during a study of blood T cell repertoires in COVID-19. Study summary: Donors in the United States, Italy and Spain gave samples during acute or convalescent COVID-19. The cDNA or gDNA used as material had been derived from T cells, B-cell-depleted T cells, or PBMCs.

Original handling: From reference gene primer amplification, estimates of nucleated cell counts were derived. Assay used: immunoSEQ multiplex PCR; TCRdb lists only in-frame clones, some missing. V and J calls and clone size come straight from that table; D and trimming were deduced from the DNA. The sample has 140,000 to 150,000 clones, around three quarters seen once; the top ten hold less than 5.5%. The CDR3 extends over 19 amino acids. The V gene end was trimmed by 1 base and the J gene end by 0 bases; junction bases not matched to a gene: 12. The germline CDR1 and CDR2 sequences are SGHTA and FQGNSA.

The specimen was peripheral blood. The sequence was collected from a man aged 55 to 69 with acute or convalescent COVID-19. The chain joins TRBV7-2 to TRBJ2-7; 10 bases are a match to TRBD2. The CDR3 DNA is TGTGCCAGCAGCTTAGACTATTCCTCCTCTAGCGGGAGCTCCTACGAGCAGTACTTC. Residues: CASSLDYSSSSGSSYEQYF.